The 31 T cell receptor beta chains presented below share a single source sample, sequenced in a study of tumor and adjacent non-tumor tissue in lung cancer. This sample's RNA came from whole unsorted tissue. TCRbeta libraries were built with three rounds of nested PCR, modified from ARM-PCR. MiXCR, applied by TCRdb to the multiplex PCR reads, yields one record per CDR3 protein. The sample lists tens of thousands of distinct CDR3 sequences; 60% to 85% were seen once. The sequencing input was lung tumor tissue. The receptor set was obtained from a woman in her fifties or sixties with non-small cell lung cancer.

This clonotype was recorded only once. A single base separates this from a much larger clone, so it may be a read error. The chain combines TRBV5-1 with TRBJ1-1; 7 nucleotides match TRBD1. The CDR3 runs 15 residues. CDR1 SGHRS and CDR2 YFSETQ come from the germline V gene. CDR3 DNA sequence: TGCGCCAGCAGCTTGGGTCGGCAGGGGGACACTGATGCTTTCTTT. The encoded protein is CASSLGRQGDTDAFF.

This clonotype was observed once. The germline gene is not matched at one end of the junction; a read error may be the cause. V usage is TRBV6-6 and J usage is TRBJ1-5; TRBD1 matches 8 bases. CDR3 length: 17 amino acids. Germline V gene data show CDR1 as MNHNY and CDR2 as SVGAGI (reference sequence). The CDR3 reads CAISYLTGASSDQPHHF. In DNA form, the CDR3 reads TGTGCCATCAGTTACTTGACAGGGGCCTCAAGCGATCAGCCCCACCATTTT.

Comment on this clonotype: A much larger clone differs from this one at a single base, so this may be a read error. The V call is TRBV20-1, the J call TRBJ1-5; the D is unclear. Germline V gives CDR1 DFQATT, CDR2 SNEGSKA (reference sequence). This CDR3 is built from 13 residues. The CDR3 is CGASTECNQPQHF. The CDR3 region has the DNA TGCGGTGCTAGCACAGAATGCAATCAGCCCCAGCATTTT.

CDR3 DNA: TGCAGCGTCCTCAGGGCAGGGGGCGGGTACGAGCAGTACTTC. As protein: CSVLRAGGGYEQYF. V usage is TRBV29-1 and J usage is TRBJ2-7; 8 bases line up with TRBD1. J gave up 4 bases and V 6 bases, and 11 bases lay outside the gene matches. CDR1 and CDR2 from the germline V gene are SQVTM and ANQGSEA. The CDR3 consists of 14 residues.

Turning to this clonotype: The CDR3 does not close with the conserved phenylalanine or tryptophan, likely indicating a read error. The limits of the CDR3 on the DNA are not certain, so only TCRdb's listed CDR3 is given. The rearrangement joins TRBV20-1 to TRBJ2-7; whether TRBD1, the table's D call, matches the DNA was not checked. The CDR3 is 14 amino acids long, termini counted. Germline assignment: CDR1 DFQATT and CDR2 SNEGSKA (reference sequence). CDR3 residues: CSARGNRGLDEQYY.

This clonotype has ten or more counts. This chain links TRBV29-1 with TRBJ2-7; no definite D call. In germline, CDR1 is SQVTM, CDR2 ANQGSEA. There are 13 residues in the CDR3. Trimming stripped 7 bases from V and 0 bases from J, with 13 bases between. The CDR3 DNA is TGCAGCGCTCGACCGATAGCCTCCTACGAGCAGTACTTC. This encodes CSARPIASYEQYF.

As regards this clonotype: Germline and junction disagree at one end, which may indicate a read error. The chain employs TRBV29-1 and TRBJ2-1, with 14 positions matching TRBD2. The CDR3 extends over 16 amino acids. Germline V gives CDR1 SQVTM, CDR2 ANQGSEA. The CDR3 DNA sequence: TGCAGCGTGGTTAAGGGACTAGCGGGAGTAGGCAATGAGCTGCTCTTC. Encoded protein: CSVVKGLAGVGNELLF.

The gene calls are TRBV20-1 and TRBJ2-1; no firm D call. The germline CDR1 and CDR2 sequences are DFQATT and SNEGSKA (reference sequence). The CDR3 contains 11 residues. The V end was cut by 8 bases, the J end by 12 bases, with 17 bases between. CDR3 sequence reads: CSPKTAWGQFF. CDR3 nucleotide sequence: TGCAGTCCTAAGACGGCTTGGGGGCAGTTCTTC.

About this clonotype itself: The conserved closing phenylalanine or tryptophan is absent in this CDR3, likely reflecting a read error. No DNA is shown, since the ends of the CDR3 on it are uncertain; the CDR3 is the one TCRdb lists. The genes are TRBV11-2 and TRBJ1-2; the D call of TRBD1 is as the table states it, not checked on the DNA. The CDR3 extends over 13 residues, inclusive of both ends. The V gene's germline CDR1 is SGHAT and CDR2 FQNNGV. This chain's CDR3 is CASSLRVGNGYTI.

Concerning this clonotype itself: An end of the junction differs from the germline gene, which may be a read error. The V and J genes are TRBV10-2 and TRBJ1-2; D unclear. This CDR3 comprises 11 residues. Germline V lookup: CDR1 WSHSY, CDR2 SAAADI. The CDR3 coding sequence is TGCTCCAGCAAGGAGGGCGGTGGCTACACCTTC. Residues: CSSKEGGGYTF.

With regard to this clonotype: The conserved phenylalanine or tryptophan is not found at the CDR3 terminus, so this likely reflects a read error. The CDR3 loop reads CASSERKRGSYEQYL. CDR3 bases: TGTGCCAGCAGCGAAAGAAAGCGGGGATCCTACGAGCAGTACCTC. The chain combines TRBV6-1 with TRBJ2-7; 7 nucleotides line up with TRBD2. Germline CDR1 reads MNHNS; CDR2 reads SASEGT. The CDR3 extends over 15 amino acids. Trimming removed 6 bases from V and 1 base from J; junction bases left unmatched: 9.

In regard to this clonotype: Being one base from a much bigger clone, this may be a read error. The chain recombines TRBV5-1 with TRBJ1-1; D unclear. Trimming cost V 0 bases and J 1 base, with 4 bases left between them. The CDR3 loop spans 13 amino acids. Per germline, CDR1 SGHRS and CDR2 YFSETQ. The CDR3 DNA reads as TGCGCCAGCAGCTTGGCGGCGAACACTGAAGCTTTCTTT. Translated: CASSLAANTEAFF.

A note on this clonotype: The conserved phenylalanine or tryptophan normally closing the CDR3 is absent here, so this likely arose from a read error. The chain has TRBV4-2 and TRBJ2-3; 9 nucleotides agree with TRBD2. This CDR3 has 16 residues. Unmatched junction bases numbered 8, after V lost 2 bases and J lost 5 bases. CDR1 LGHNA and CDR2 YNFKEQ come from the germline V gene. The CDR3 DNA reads TGTGCCAGCAGCCAATGGACTAGCGTCGACAGAGATACGCAGTATACT. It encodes CASSQWTSVDRDTQYT.

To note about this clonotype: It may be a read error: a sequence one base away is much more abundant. CDR3 sequence reads: CANRLAGGSSYNEQFF. In DNA form, the CDR3 reads TGCGCCAACAGGCTAGCAGGCGGGAGCTCCTACAATGAGCAGTTCTTC. The chain has TRBV5-1 and TRBJ2-1, with TRBD2 matching 7 bases. J was trimmed by 0 bases and V by 9 bases; bases with no gene match: 12. The CDR3 sequence is 16 residues long. Germline V CDR1 and CDR2: SGHRS, YFSETQ. Using reference TRBV5-1 and TRBJ2-1 for the parts outside the CDR3, the full variable domain is KAGVTQTPRYLIKTRGQQVTLSCSPISGHRSVSWYQQTPGQGLQFLFEYFSETQRNKGNFPGRFSGRQFSNSRSEMNVSTLELGDSALYLCANRLAGGSSYNEQFFGPGTRLTVL.

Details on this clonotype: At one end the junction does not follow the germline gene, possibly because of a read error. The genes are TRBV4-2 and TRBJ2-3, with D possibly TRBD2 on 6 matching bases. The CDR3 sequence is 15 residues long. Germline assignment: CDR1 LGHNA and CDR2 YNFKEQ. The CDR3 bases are TGTGCCAGCAGCTCCATGACTAGTGATACAGGTACGCAGTATTTT. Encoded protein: CASSSMTSDTGTQYF.

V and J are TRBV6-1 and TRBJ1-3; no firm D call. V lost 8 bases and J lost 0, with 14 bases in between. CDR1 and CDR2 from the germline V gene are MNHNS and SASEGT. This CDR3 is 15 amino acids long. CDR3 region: CASQNGLYSGNTIYF. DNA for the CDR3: TGTGCCAGCCAAAACGGACTATACTCTGGAAACACCATATATTTT.

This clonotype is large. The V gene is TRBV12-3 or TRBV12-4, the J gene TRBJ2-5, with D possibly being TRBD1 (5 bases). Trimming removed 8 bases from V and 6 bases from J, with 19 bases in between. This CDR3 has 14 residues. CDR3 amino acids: CASGHPEGAQTQYF. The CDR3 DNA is TGTGCCAGCGGGCACCCTGAAGGGGCGCAGACCCAGTACTTC.

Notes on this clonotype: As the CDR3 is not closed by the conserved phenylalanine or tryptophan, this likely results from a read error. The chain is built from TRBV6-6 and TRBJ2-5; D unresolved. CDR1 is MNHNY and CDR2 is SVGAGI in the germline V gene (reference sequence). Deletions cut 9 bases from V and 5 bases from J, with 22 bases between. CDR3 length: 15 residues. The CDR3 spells CASSPPDPVGETQYS. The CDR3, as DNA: TGTGCCAGTAGTCCCCCGGACCCAGTTGGGGAGACCCAGTACTCC.

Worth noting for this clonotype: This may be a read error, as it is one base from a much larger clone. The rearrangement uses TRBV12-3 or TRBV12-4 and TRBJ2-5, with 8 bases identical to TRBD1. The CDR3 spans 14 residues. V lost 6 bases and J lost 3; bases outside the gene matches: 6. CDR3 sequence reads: CASRLMDREETQYF. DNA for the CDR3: TGTGCCAGCAGATTAATGGACAGGGAAGAGACCCAGTACTTC.

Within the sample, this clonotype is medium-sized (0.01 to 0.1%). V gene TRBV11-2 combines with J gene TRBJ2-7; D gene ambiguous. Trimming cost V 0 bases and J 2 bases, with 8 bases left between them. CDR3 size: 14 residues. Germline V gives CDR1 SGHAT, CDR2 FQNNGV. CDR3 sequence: CASSLDGRTYEQYF. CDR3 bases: TGTGCCAGCAGCTTAGATGGGCGGACCTACGAGCAGTACTTC.

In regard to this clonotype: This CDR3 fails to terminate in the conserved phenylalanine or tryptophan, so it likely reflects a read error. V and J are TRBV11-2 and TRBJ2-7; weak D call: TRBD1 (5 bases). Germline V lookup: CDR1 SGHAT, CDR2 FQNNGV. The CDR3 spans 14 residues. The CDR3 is CASSLTDIAYEQYL. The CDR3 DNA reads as TGCGCCAGCAGCCTGACGGACATTGCCTACGAGCAGTACCTC.

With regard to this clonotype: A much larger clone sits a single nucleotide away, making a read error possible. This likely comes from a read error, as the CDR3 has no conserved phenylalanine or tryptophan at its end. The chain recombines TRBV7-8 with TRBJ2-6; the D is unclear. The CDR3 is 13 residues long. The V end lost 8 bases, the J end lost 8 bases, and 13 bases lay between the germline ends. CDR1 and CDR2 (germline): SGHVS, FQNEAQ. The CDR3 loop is CASGPVGTNVLTL. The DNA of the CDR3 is TGTGCCAGCGGACCGGTGGGGACCAACGTCCTGACTTTG.

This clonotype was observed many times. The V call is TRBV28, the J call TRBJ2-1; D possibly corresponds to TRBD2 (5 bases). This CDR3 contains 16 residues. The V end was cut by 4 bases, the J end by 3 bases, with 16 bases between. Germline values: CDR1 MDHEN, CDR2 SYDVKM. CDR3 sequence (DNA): TGTGCCAGCAGTTCAACTTCCCGGGGATTCTACAATGAGCAGTTCTTC. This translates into CASSSTSRGFYNEQFF.

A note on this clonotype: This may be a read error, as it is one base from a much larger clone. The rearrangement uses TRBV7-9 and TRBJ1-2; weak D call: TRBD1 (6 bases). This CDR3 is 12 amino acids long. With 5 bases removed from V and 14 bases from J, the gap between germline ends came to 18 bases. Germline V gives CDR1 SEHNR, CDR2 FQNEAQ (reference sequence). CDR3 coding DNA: TGTGCCAGCAGCCGAGCGGGGGGCGCGTGTACCTTC. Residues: CASSRAGGACTF.

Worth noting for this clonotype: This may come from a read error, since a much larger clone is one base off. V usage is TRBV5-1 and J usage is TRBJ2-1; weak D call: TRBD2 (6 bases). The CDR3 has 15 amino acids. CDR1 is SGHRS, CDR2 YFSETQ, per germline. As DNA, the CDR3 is TGCGCCGGCAGCAGTCTAGCGCCGCAGAACAATGAGCAGTTCTTC. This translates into CAGSSLAPQNNEQFF.

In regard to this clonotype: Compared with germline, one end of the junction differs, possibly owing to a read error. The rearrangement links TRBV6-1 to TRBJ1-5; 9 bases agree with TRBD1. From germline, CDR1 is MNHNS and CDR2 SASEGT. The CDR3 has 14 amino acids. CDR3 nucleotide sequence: TGTGCCAGCAGTTGGGACAGGGAGAATCAGCCTCAGCATTTT. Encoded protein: CASSWDRENQPQHF.

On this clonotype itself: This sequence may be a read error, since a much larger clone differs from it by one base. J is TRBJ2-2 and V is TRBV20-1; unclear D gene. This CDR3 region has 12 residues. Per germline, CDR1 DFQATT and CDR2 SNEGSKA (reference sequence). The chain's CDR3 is CSTGGNTGELFF. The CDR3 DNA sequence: TGCAGCACCGGCGGGAACACCGGGGAGCTGTTTTTT.

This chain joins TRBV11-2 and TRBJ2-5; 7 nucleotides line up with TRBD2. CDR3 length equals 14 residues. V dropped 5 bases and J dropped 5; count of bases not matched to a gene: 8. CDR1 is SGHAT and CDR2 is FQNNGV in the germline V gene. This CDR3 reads CASSLTGGTETQYF. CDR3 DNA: TGTGCCAGCAGCCTCACCGGGGGGACCGAGACCCAGTACTTC.

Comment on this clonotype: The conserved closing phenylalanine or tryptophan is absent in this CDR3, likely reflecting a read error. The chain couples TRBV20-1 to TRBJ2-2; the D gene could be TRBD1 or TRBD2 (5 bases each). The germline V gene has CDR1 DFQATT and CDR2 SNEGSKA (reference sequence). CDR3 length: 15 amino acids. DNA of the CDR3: TGCAGTGCGCACACCGGGACGGGGAACACCTGGGAGCTGTTTATT. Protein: CSAHTGTGNTWELFI.

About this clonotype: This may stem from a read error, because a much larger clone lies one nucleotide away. The CDR3 nucleotides are TGCGCCAGGAGTGAAGCCGGGACAGGGGGCTCCGAGCAGTACTTC. Translated, it gives CARSEAGTGGSEQYF. This chain joins TRBV10-2 and TRBJ2-7, with TRBD1 identical over 12 bases. The CDR3 is 15 residues long. CDR1 is WSHSY and CDR2 is SAAADI in the germline V gene.

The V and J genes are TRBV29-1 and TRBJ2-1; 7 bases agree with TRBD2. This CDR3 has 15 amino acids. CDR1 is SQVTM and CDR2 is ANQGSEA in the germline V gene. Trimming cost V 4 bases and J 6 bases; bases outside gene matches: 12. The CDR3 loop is CSVVGGSWVGNEQFF. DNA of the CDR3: TGCAGCGTTGTGGGGGGGAGTTGGGTGGGCAATGAGCAGTTCTTC.